This T cell receptor (beta chain) stems from a study of T cells after posttransplantation cyclophosphamide. Findings and limits, study-wide: Skin or GI-infiltrating T cells shared few TRB sequences with blood. Donor CD8+ memory clones often dominated recipient blood repertoires at later times.

Germline values: CDR1 SEHNR, CDR2 FQNEAQ (reference sequence). This CDR3 has 17 residues. V shed 1 base and J 4 bases; nucleotides not matched to a gene: 7. Some clones are missing from TCRdb's copy, which holds only in-frame ones; the method was immunoSEQ multiplex PCR. Here the sample spans tens of thousands of clones, more than 70% being singletons. Comments on this clone: Its antigen remains unidentified.

The sample was PBMCs. The chain has TRBV7-9 and TRBJ2-1, with 10 bases that match TRBD2. The receptor's source is a man aged 30 to 39 with a blood cancer, CMV-positive, and with a related stem cell donor. The CDR3 DNA reads TGTGCCAGCAGCTTAGAAATAGGTAGCGGGAGGTACAATGAGCAGTTCTTC. Protein: CASSLEIGSGRYNEQFF. Combining the CDR3 with reference TRBV7-9 and TRBJ2-1 gives the whole variable domain DTGVSQNPRHKITKRGQNVTFRCDPISEHNRLYWYRQTLGQGPEFLTYFQNEAQLEKSRLLSDRFSAERPKGSFSTLEIQRTEQGDSAMYLCASSLEIGSGRYNEQFFGPGTRLTVL.